Sequencing of this T cell receptor (beta chain) was carried out in a study of early T cells in non-severe SARS-CoV-2 infection. About the research overall: Unsorted whole blood bulk RNA was sequenced, with unpaired chains.

CDR3 length equals 15 residues. The V end lost 6 bases, the J end lost 5 bases, and 17 bases lay between the germline ends. CDR1 is SEHNR, CDR2 FQNEAQ, per germline (reference sequence). TCRdb redid the calling of the 5' RACE reads with MiXCR, one entry per CDR3 protein. In the table there are tens of thousands of distinct CDR3 sequences, approximately 10% of which are singletons. This clonotype was observed at least ten times. The sample consisted of whole blood, taken at baseline. The clonotype originates from an adult who was a healthcare worker with PCR-confirmed SARS-CoV-2 infection or an uninfected control (not recorded which). The V and J genes are TRBV7-9 and TRBJ2-1; D is perhaps TRBD1 or TRBD2 (5 bases each). The CDR3 bases are TGTGCCAGCAGTCTCGGGACCCATTCCAACAATGAGCAGTTCTTC. This translates into CASSLGTHSNNEQFF.